This T cell receptor (beta chain) emerged from a study of blood T cell repertoires in COVID-19. Study summary: Both acute and convalescent COVID-19 samples were obtained from the United States, Italy and Spain. From T cells, B-cell-depleted T cells, or PBMCs came the material, which was cDNA or gDNA.

Clones were sequenced by immunoSEQ multiplex PCR, and TCRdb holds only the in-frame ones, with some missing. The sample yields about 190,000 clones, about nine tenths seen once. Germline CDR1 is SNHLY and CDR2 is FYNNEI. The V and J ends lost 6 bases and 5 bases, in that order; junction bases with no gene match: 11. The CDR3 is 15 residues long. Material for sequencing was peripheral blood. V usage is TRBV2 and J usage is TRBJ2-5, with TRBD2 matching 8 bases. The source is a man aged 65-85 years with active or convalescent COVID-19. CDR3 loop: CASSQEGLAVETQYF. The CDR3 coding sequence is TGTGCCAGCAGCCAAGAAGGACTAGCCGTGGAGACCCAGTACTTC.